Listed below are T cell receptor beta chains from one sample, sequenced in a study of monozygotic twins with inflammatory bowel disease. TCRdb reworked the 5' RACE reads into one entry per CDR3 protein, no DNA. This sample contains approximately 300,000 distinct CDR3 sequences. The sequencing input was blood. All receptors come from a human donor with ulcerative colitis or Crohn's disease, or a healthy co-twin of an affected twin (not recorded which). The CDR3 runs from the conserved cysteine through the conserved F or W.

v_call	j_call	cdr3_length	cdr3_aa
TRBV24-1	TRBJ2-7	13	CATSDQDGYEQYF
TRBV5-1	TRBJ2-7	15	CASSFMIGSSYEQYF
TRBV20-1	TRBJ2-1	14	CSAIGTSQKNEQFF
TRBV3-1	TRBJ1-6	17	CASSQWTESSYNSPLHF
TRBV18	TRBJ2-1	14	CASSPPAGNDEQFF
TRBV18	TRBJ2-3	14	CASSPKGQADTQYF
TRBV12-3/TRBV12-4	TRBJ2-5	14	CASSFAGGGETQYF
TRBV28	TRBJ2-4	17	CASLERGTRVSKNIQYF
TRBV20-1	TRBJ2-7	13	CSAKLRGPYEQYF
TRBV4-2	TRBJ2-1	14	CASSRDRFYNEQFF
TRBV5-4	TRBJ2-7	15	CASSLTSGASYEQYF
TRBV20-1	TRBJ2-5	14	CSARDTSGSETQYF
TRBV6-5	TRBJ2-7	13	CASRGTGAEPQYF
TRBV2	TRBJ2-7	14	CASSGPLAGGEQYF
TRBV5-1	TRBJ2-5	15	CASQRGGGREETQYF
TRBV7-2	TRBJ1-5	15	CASSHPTGGNQPQHF
TRBV29-1	TRBJ2-7	12	CSALASTYEQYF
TRBV30	TRBJ2-1	11	CACGGQNEQFF
TRBV12-3/TRBV12-4	TRBJ2-7	16	CASSLVGGPTRYEQYF
TRBV9	TRBJ1-1	16	CASSGGPVFGNTEAFF
TRBV5-4	TRBJ2-4	18	CASSERLAGGVSKNIQYF
TRBV18	TRBJ1-6	16	CASSPRVDRLESPLHF
TRBV20-1	TRBJ1-1	13	CSADHRDWTEAFF
TRBV13	TRBJ2-2	15	CASSSSGRRAGELFF
TRBV20-1	TRBJ2-7	15	CSARDPGQGGYEQYF
TRBV12-3/TRBV12-4	TRBJ2-3	14	CASSFLDSTDTQYF
TRBV7-2	TRBJ2-7	17	CASSSTSTVRSSYEQYF
TRBV20-1	TRBJ1-2	14	CSARIKGGIYGYTF
TRBV20-1	TRBJ2-1	15	CSARTWSNKYNEQFF
TRBV4-2	TRBJ2-1	13	CASSQGLLGEQFF
TRBV12-3/TRBV12-4	TRBJ2-7	16	CASSPGQSKPAYEQYF
TRBV12-3/TRBV12-4	TRBJ2-1	11	CASSFFVEQFF
TRBV11-2	TRBJ2-1	15	CASGSSGWGYNEQFF
TRBV14	TRBJ2-3	13	CASSQDRTDTQYF
TRBV19	TRBJ1-1	16	CASSMWQVYRGTEAFF
TRBV6-5	TRBJ1-2	12	CASSDSFYGYTF
TRBV10-3	TRBJ1-1	15	CAISESNVGNTEAFF
TRBV2	TRBJ2-3	13	CASSEQGLDTQYF
TRBV9	TRBJ2-7	14	CASSVGDGTYEQYF
TRBV19	TRBJ2-3	17	CASSMSGLAGVTDTQYF
TRBV7-3	TRBJ1-2	13	CASSVTGGYGYTF
TRBV18	TRBJ2-5	13	CASSPGLQETQYF
TRBV6-2/TRBV6-3	TRBJ2-2	16	CATHTPTWGYTGELFF
TRBV12-3/TRBV12-4	TRBJ1-2	12	CASSFREYGYTF
TRBV12-3/TRBV12-4	TRBJ2-1	13	CASRTDSYNEQFF
TRBV9	TRBJ2-5	16	CASSVASGTLGRTQYF
TRBV20-1	TRBJ2-7	20	CSASLAGTYPRTTYSYEQYF
TRBV12-3/TRBV12-4	TRBJ1-2	14	CASTIGVLNYGYTF
TRBV20-1	TRBJ2-2	16	CSAKFGTSGRTGELFF
TRBV7-8	TRBJ2-7	13	CASSFSGGYEQYF
TRBV12-3/TRBV12-4	TRBJ2-7	13	CASRDTMTYEQYF
TRBV19	TRBJ2-1	14	CASRTRDGRDEQFF
TRBV6-6	TRBJ2-1	14	CASSWGDVYNEQFF
TRBV20-1	TRBJ2-2	17	CSASRAGTSGRTGELFF
TRBV5-1	TRBJ2-3	15	CASSLNWGTTDTQYF